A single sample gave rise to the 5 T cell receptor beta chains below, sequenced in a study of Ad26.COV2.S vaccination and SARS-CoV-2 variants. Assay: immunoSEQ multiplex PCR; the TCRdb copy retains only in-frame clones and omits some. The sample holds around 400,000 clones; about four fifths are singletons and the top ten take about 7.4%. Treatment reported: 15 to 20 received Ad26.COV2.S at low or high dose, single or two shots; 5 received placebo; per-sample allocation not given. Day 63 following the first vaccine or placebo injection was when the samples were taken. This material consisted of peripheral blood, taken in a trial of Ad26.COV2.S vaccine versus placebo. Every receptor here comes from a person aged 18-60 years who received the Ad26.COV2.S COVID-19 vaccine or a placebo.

The CDR3 sequence is CASSQDRGGVQETQYF. CDR3 bases: TGTGCCAGCAGCCAAGATCGAGGGGGGGTACAAGAGACCCAGTACTTC. The J gene is TRBJ2-5, the V gene TRBV4-2, with D possibly being TRBD2 (7 bases). The CDR3 runs 16 residues. V was shortened by 0 bases and J by 2 bases, with 13 bases between the two germline ends. From germline, CDR1 is LGHNA and CDR2 YNFKEQ.

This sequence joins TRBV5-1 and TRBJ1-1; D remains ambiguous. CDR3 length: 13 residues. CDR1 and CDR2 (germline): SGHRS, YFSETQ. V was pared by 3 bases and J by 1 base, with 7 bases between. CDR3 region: CASSWNGNTEAFF. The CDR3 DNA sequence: TGCGCCAGCAGCTGGAATGGGAACACTGAAGCTTTCTTT.

DNA for the CDR3: TGCGCCAGCAGCTTGGTGGGGAGCAACACCGGGGAGCTGTTTTTT. Translated, it gives CASSLVGSNTGELFF. The rearrangement joins TRBV5-1 to TRBJ2-2; D is possibly TRBD2 (5 bases). The germline V gene encodes CDR1 SGHRS and CDR2 YFSETQ. V was shortened by 0 bases and J by 2 bases, with 8 bases between the two germline ends. The CDR3 consists of 15 residues.

The CDR3 here is CASSATANTEAFF. The CDR3 DNA sequence: TGTGCCAGCAGCGCGACAGCGAACACTGAAGCTTTCTTT. The rearrangement uses TRBV9 and TRBJ1-1, with D maybe TRBD1 (5 bases). The V gene's germline CDR1 is SGDLS and CDR2 YYNGEE. Deletions cut 3 bases from V and 1 base from J, with 7 bases between. The CDR3 runs 13 residues.

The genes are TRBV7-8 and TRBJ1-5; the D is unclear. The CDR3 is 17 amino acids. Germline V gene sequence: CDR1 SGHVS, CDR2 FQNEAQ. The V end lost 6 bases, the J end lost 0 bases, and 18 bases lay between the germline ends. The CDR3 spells CASSWAAAIDSNQPQHF. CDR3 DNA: TGTGCCAGCAGTTGGGCAGCGGCCATTGATAGCAATCAGCCCCAGCATTTT.